This T cell receptor (beta chain) came from a study of cytomegalovirus exposure and HLA in healthy donors. PCR primers comprised 60 Vbeta and 13 Jbeta primers. The table came from immunoSEQ multiplex PCR; TCRdb's copy has only in-frame clones and leaves some out. The data contain fewer than 130,000 clones, around 85% of them singletons. This CDR3 has 14 residues. Germline-derived CDR1 and CDR2 are SGHRS and YFSETQ. The V gene lost 3 bases and the J gene lost 4 bases, with 14 bases spanning the gap. The sequence came from a middle-aged man in good health and CMV-seronegative. The sample taken for sequencing was PBMCs. The rearrangement links TRBV5-1 to TRBJ2-7; TRBD1 is a possible D gene (6 bases). The CDR3 bases are TGCGCCAGCAGCTCGCGGACAGACATGTACGAGCAGTACTTC. It is translated as CASSSRTDMYEQYF.